This TCR beta chain is drawn from a study of Graves' ophthalmopathy and Graves' hyperthyroidism. Study information: Samples of peripheral blood were obtained at initial diagnosis, prior to treatment of any kind.

Germline-derived CDR1 and CDR2 are SEHNR and FQNEAQ (reference sequence). The CDR3 sequence is 12 residues long. Amplification targeted the TCR beta CDR3 regions, with RNA transcripts as the source material. HTBI-primed RT-PCR formed the first round, and a multiplex PCR formed the second. Using its own MiXCR run on the multiplex PCR reads, TCRdb lists one record per CDR3 protein. The data show about 740,000 distinct CDR3 sequences, about 44% seen once. The authors isolated PBMCs from around 10 ml of fresh peripheral blood. There are a few counts of this clonotype. A junction end diverges from the germline sequence, so it may reflect a read error.

The clonotype originates from an adult man with Graves' ophthalmopathy. The chain is built from TRBV7-9 and TRBJ2-2; D not certain. What was sequenced was peripheral blood. The CDR3 protein is CAIQVNTGELFF. The CDR3 DNA reads as TGCGCCATCCAGGTGAACACCGGGGAGCTGTTTTTT.